The 23 T cell receptor beta chains in this list originate from one sample, sequenced in a study of regulatory T cells in long-lasting Graves disease. Time point here: newly diagnosed GD, antithyroid drugs for less than 3 months. Construction of the TCR library relied on RNA isolated from PBMCs. Relying on iRepertoire HTBI primers and Arm-PCR of CDR3 regions, the team built TCR beta libraries. In TCRdb, the multiplex PCR reads were re-called with MiXCR into one record per CDR3 protein. This table has about 470,000 distinct CDR3 sequences, 15% appearing once. This sample was also put to use in a study of T cells in Graves' hyperthyroidism and ophthalmopathy.

Sequences were derived from peripheral blood mononuclear cells (PBMCs), sampled at new diagnosis, from a patient treated with antithyroid drugs. The receptors come from a young woman with Graves disease.

The rearrangement uses TRBV5-1 and TRBJ1-2; 8 positions match TRBD1. The CDR3 loop spans 17 amino acids. Germline CDR1 and CDR2: SGHRS and YFSETQ. V was pared by 0 bases and J by 4 bases, with 11 bases of the junction left unmatched. CDR3 protein: CASSLEGQVVQSYGYTF. The CDR3 DNA reads TGCGCCAGCAGCTTGGAGGGACAGGTGGTCCAAAGCTATGGCTACACCTTC.

This clonotype was observed many times. The gene calls are TRBV28 and TRBJ2-7, with no clear D. Germline CDR1 reads MDHEN; CDR2 reads SYDVKM. This CDR3 contains 14 residues. Trimming took off 7 bases at V and 3 bases at J, with 16 bases between the two ends. The CDR3 here is CASTPIGRYYEQYF. The CDR3 nucleotides are TGTGCCAGCACTCCGATAGGGCGGTACTACGAGCAGTACTTC.

This clonotype was seen many times. CDR3 bases: TGTGCCAGCAGCAAAAACAAGGGCGGACCGAACACTGAAGCTTTCTTT. It codes for CASSKNKGGPNTEAFF. This sequence joins TRBV7-3 and TRBJ1-1, with no clear D. Trimming cost V 5 bases and J 1 base, with 17 bases left between them. The CDR3 sequence is 16 residues long. CDR1 and CDR2 from the germline V gene are SGHTA and FQGTGA.

The table lists this clonotype with many counts. The V and J genes are TRBV7-8 and TRBJ2-3; TRBD2 aligns across 7 bases. V lost 11 bases and J lost 0; bases outside the gene matches: 14. This CDR3 has 16 amino acids. Germline loops: CDR1 SGHVS, CDR2 FQNEAQ. CDR3 DNA sequence: TGTGCCGGTTTTAGCGGGCGACCTCCTAGCACAGATACGCAGTATTTT. Its translation: CAGFSGRPPSTDTQYF. Full variable domain (outside the CDR3, taken from reference TRBV7-8 and TRBJ2-3): GAGVSQSPRYKVAKRGQDVALRCDPISGHVSLFWYQQALGQGPEFLTYFQNEAQLDKSGLPSDRFFAERPEGSVSTLKIQRTQQEDSAVYLCAGFSGRPPSTDTQYFGPGTRLTVL.

This clonotype has a handful of counts. A much bigger clone sits one base away, suggesting this may be a read error. The chain is built from TRBV12-3 or TRBV12-4 and TRBJ2-7; 9 bases map to TRBD1. J was trimmed by 2 bases and V by 4 bases; bases with no gene match: 0. This CDR3 is built from 13 residues. The CDR3 DNA reads TGTGCCAGCAGTTGGACAGGGGCCTACGAGCAGTACTTC. Translated, it gives CASSWTGAYEQYF.

This clonotype came up a few times. The CDR3 carries no conserved terminal phenylalanine or tryptophan, so it likely arises from a read error. This chain joins TRBV28 and TRBJ2-1; D unresolved. Germline CDR1 reads MDHEN; CDR2 reads SYDVKM. V lost 5 bases and J 10 bases, leaving 9 bases between the germline ends. This CDR3 has 11 residues. CDR3 protein: CASSPRMEQFL. The CDR3, as DNA: TGTGCCAGCAGTCCACGAATGGAGCAGTTCCTC.

This clonotype was observed many times. This sequence joins TRBV20-1 and TRBJ2-7; TRBD1 agrees at 9 bases. J lost 3 bases, V lost 5 bases, and 5 bases had no gene match. Germline CDR1 and CDR2: DFQATT and SNEGSKA (reference sequence). This CDR3 contains 13 residues. The CDR3 DNA sequence: TGCAGTGCTGGGGGGGACAGGGTCTACGAGCAGTACTTC. Residues: CSAGGDRVYEQYF.

This clonotype appeared many times. The V and J genes are TRBV6-5 and TRBJ2-2, with D possibly called TRBD1 or TRBD2 (5 bases each). Germline V gene lookup returns CDR1 MNHEY and CDR2 SVGAGI. V shed 3 bases and J shed 6 bases, with 8 bases lying between them. The CDR3 is 13 amino acids. In DNA, the CDR3 is TGTGCCAGCAGTTATTTGGGGGCCGGGGAGCTGTTTTTT. Translated, it gives CASSYLGAGELFF.

This clonotype was counted at least ten times. The chain employs TRBV20-1 and TRBJ2-3, with TRBD2 as a possible D gene (6 bases). CDR1 is DFQATT, CDR2 SNEGSKA, per germline (reference sequence). V shed 6 bases and J shed 0 bases, with 16 bases lying between them. The CDR3 has 15 residues. The CDR3 here is CSAETDGRSTDTQYF. The CDR3 bases are TGCAGTGCCGAGACGGACGGGAGAAGCACAGATACGCAGTATTTT.

This clonotype was observed many times. The V gene is TRBV6-2 or TRBV6-3, the J gene TRBJ2-7; D might be TRBD2 (5 bases). CDR1 MNHEY and CDR2 SVGEGT come from the germline V gene. V dropped 6 bases and J dropped 5 bases, with 20 bases sitting between them. This CDR3 is 15 amino acids long. The CDR3 loop reads CASRRPEGVEDEQYF. The DNA for the CDR3 is TGTGCCAGCAGACGCCCCGAGGGCGTAGAAGACGAGCAGTACTTC.

This clonotype has at least ten counts. This sequence joins TRBV2 and TRBJ1-2; D gene ambiguous. Trimming took 2 bases from V and 6 from J, leaving 4 bases between them. The CDR3 spans 11 residues. Germline CDR1 SNHLY, CDR2 FYNNEI. DNA of the CDR3: TGTGCCAGCAGTGAATATAATGGCTACACCTTC. Translating it yields CASSEYNGYTF.

The chain recombines TRBV24-1 with TRBJ2-3, with 15 bases fitting TRBD2. This CDR3 region has 21 residues. Germline CDR1 reads KGHDR; CDR2 reads SFDVKD. V shed 3 bases, J shed 4 bases, and the junction held 16 bases outside the gene matches. The CDR3 region has the DNA TGTGCCACCAGTGATCCAACTGGGACTAGCGGGAGGAGCGACACGGCAGATACGCAGTATTTT. Its translation: CATSDPTGTSGRSDTADTQYF.

This clonotype was seen a handful of times. The J gene is TRBJ2-3, the V gene TRBV6-1; D gene unclear. CDR1 is MNHNS, CDR2 SASEGT, per germline. The CDR3 has 16 residues. V was clipped by 6 bases and J by 0 bases, with 16 bases between them. The CDR3 sequence is CASRLSVIPSTDTQYF. The CDR3 DNA is TGTGCCAGCAGACTAAGCGTTATACCTAGCACAGATACGCAGTATTTT.

The table lists this clonotype with a few counts. The genes are TRBV6-1 and TRBJ2-2; tentative D call: TRBD2 (5 bases). Per germline, CDR1 MNHNS and CDR2 SASEGT. V lost 8 bases, J lost 6 bases, and 16 bases lay in between. This CDR3 is 14 amino acids long. The CDR3 DNA reads as TGTGCCAGCGGCCTTGGCGGGCGAGCCGGGGAGCTGTTTTTT. Translating gives CASGLGGRAGELFF.

J is TRBJ2-3 and V is TRBV5-1, with a weak D call TRBD2 (5 bases). The CDR3 length is 13 residues. The germline CDR1 and CDR2 sequences are SGHRS and YFSETQ. Trimming cost V 5 bases and J 6 bases, with 13 bases left between them. The CDR3 sequence is CASRPGSLDTQYF. DNA of the CDR3: TGCGCCAGCAGACCGGGGTCCCTGGATACGCAGTATTTT. The complete variable domain, with remaining parts taken from reference TRBV5-1 and TRBJ2-3, reads KAGVTQTPRYLIKTRGQQVTLSCSPISGHRSVSWYQQTPGQGLQFLFEYFSETQRNKGNFPGRFSGRQFSNSRSEMNVSTLELGDSALYLCASRPGSLDTQYFGPGTRLTVL.

The V call is TRBV6-1, the J call TRBJ2-1; 14 bases map to TRBD2. The CDR3 has 24 residues. The junction had 30 bases not matched to a gene; V was cut back by 6 bases and J by 5 bases. Germline V gene sequence: CDR1 MNHNS, CDR2 SASEGT. Here the CDR3 DNA reads TGTGCCAGCAGACCGCCCGTGACCCCGGGTACCGGGACTAGCGGGAGAACGGTCCACAATGAGCAGTTCTTC. This gives the protein CASRPPVTPGTGTSGRTVHNEQFF.

This clonotype was observed at least ten times. J is TRBJ2-7 and V is TRBV5-8; 7 bases line up with TRBD2. After removal of 5 bases from V and 5 bases from J, the junction contained 10 bases not matched to a gene. Germline CDR1 is SGHTS and CDR2 is YDEGEE. The CDR3 extends over 14 amino acids. The CDR3 sequence is CASSGGREANEQYF. The CDR3 nucleotides read TGTGCCAGCAGTGGGGGGAGGGAGGCCAACGAGCAGTACTTC.

This clonotype showed up many times. The chain has TRBV7-8 and TRBJ2-7; D perhaps matches TRBD2 (5 bases). Trimming pared 4 bases from V and 2 bases from J, leaving 9 bases between. Germline V lookup: CDR1 SGHVS, CDR2 FQNEAQ. The CDR3 is made up of 13 amino acids. For the CDR3, the DNA is TGTGCCAGCAGCTCCGGACTGCCCTACGAGCAGTACTTC. Encoded protein: CASSSGLPYEQYF.

V and J are TRBV7-9 and TRBJ2-5; no firm D call. Germline V gene sequence: CDR1 SEHNR, CDR2 FQNEAQ (reference sequence). The V end lost 4 bases, the J end lost 1 base, and 13 bases lay between the germline ends. The length of the CDR3 is 15 residues. CDR3 sequence: CASSSGRGIQETQYF. The CDR3 coding sequence is TGTGCCAGCAGCTCCGGCCGCGGAATCCAAGAGACCCAGTACTTC.

This clonotype was seen a few times. A junction end diverges from the germline sequence, so it may reflect a read error. The rearrangement joins TRBV12-3 or TRBV12-4 to TRBJ2-1; the D gene is possibly TRBD1 (5 bases). The CDR3 spans 12 residues. The CDR3 region has the DNA TGTGCCAGCAGTTTTCAGGACAATGGGCAGTTCTTC. This translates into CASSFQDNGQFF.

This clonotype was recorded many times. This chain links TRBV14 with TRBJ2-1; 8 positions match TRBD2. The V gene's germline CDR1 is SGHDN and CDR2 FVKESK. The ends lost 1 base at V and 6 bases at J; junction bases unmatched: 8. This CDR3 is 16 amino acids long. DNA for the CDR3: TGTGCCAGCAGCCAAGCGGGAGGGGTGGTCGGCAATGAGCAGTTCTTC. Translated, it gives CASSQAGGVVGNEQFF. Based on the CDR3 plus reference TRBV14 and TRBJ2-1, the full variable domain is EAGVTQFPSHSVIEKGQTVTLRCDPISGHDNLYWYRRVMGKEIKFLLHFVKESKQDESGMPNNRFLAERTGGTYSTLKVQPAELEDSGVYFCASSQAGGVVGNEQFFGPGTRLTVL.

This clonotype occurred many times. This chain connects TRBV7-9 to TRBJ2-5, with D hard to call. This CDR3 contains 13 residues. Trimming removed 5 bases from V and 1 base from J, with 8 bases in between. Looked up from germline, CDR1 is SEHNR and CDR2 is FQNEAQ (reference sequence). As DNA, the CDR3 is TGTGCCAGCAGCCGCCCGGTCCAAGAGACCCAGTACTTC. It translates to CASSRPVQETQYF.

About this clonotype itself: This clone may be a read error of a much larger clone one base away. The chain combines TRBV11-2 with TRBJ2-3, with a tentative D call TRBD1 (5 bases). Per germline, CDR1 SGHAT and CDR2 FQNNGV. The CDR3 runs to 14 residues. For the CDR3, the DNA is TGTGCCAGCAGCTTAACAGGAAACACAGGTACGCAGTATTTT. Its protein is CASSLTGNTGTQYF.